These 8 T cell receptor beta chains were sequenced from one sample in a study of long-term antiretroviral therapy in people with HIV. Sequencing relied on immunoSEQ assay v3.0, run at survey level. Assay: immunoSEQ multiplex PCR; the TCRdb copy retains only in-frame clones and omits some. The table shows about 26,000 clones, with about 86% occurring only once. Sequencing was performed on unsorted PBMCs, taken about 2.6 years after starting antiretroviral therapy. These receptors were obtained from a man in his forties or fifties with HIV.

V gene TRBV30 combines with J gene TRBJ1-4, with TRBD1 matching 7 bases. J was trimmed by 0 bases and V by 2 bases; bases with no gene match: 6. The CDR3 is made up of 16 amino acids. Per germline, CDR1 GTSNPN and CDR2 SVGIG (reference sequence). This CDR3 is CAWSLAGGSTNEKLFF. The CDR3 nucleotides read TGTGCCTGGAGTTTAGCAGGGGGGTCAACTAATGAAAAACTGTTTTTT.

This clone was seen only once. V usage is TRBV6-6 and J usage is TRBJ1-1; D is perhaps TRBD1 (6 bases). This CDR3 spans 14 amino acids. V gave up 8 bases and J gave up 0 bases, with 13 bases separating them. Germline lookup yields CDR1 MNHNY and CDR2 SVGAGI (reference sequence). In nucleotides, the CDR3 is TGTGCCAGCGTATACGGGACAATGAACACTGAAGCTTTCTTT. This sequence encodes CASVYGTMNTEAFF.

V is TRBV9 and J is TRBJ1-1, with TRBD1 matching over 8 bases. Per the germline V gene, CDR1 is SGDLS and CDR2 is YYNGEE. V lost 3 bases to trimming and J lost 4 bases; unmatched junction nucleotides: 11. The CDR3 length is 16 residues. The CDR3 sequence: CASSGTRDRLFTEAFF. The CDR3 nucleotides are TGTGCCAGCAGCGGGACCCGGGACAGGTTATTCACTGAAGCTTTCTTT.

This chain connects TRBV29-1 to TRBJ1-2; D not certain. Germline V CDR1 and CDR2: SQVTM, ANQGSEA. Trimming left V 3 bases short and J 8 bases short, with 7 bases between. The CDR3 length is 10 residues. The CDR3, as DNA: TGCAGCGTTGAGGAGTGGGGCTACACCTTC. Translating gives CSVEEWGYTF. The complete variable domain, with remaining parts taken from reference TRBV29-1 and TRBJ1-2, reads SAVISQKPSRDICQRGTSLTIQCQVDSQVTMMFWYRQQPGQSLTLIATANQGSEATYESGFVIDKFPISRPNLTFSTLTVSNMSPEDSSIYLCSVEEWGYTFGSGTRLTVV.

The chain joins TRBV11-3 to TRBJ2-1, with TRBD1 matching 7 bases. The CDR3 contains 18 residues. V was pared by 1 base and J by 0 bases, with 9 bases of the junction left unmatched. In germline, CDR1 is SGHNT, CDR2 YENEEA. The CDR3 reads CASSLAPIQGSSYNEQFF. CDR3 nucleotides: TGTGCCAGCAGCTTAGCCCCCATACAGGGGAGCTCCTACAATGAGCAGTTCTTC.

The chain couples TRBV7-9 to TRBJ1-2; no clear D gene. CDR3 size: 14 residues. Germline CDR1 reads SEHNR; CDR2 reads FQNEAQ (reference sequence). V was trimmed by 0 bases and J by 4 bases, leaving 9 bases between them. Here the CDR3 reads CASSLAMGVYGYTF. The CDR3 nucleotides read TGTGCCAGCAGCTTAGCGATGGGTGTCTATGGCTACACCTTC.

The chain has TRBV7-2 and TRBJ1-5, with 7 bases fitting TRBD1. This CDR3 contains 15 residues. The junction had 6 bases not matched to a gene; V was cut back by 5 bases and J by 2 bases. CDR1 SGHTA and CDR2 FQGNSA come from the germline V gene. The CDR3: CASSPTGPGNQPQHF. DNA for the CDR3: TGTGCCAGCAGCCCGACAGGGCCAGGCAATCAGCCCCAGCATTTT.

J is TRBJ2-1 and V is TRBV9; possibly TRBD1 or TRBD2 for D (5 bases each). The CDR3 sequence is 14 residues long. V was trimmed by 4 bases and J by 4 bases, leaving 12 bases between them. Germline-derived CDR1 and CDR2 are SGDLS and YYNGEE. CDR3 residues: CASSPGTDYNEQFF. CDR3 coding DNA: TGTGCCAGCAGCCCCGGGACGGATTACAATGAGCAGTTCTTC.